This T cell receptor beta chain came from a study of T-cell memory formation after mild COVID-19. CDR1 and CDR2 from the germline V gene are MNHNS and SASEGT. The CDR3 extends over 17 amino acids. The V gene lost 6 bases and the J gene lost 1 base, with 21 bases spanning the gap. This clonotype was detected only once. MiXCR, applied by TCRdb to the 5' RACE reads, yields one record per CDR3 protein. The data contain roughly 480,000 distinct CDR3 sequences, around 27% of them singletons. Sequencing was carried out using PBMCs or a T cell subset sorted from them (not recorded which). This TCR came from an adult woman who had mild COVID-19 (a few samples of this study predate the infection). Cell type and time point are not known. This chain joins TRBV6-1 and TRBJ2-5; perhaps TRBD2 as D (5 bases). The CDR3: CASRSRERAPLQETQYF. The CDR3, as DNA: TGTGCCAGCAGAAGTAGGGAGAGGGCACCCCTCCAAGAGACCCAGTACTTC.